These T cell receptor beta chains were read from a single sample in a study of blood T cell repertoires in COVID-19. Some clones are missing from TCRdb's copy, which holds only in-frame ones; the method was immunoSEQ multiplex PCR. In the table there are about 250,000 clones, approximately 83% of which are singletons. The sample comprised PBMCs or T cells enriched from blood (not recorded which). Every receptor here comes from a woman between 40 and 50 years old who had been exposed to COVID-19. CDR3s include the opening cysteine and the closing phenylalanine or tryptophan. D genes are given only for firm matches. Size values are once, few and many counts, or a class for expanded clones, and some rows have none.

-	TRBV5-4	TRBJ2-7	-	CASSRQANYEQYF	TGTGCCAGCAGCCGACAGGCTAACTACGAGCAGTACTTC
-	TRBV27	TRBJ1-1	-	CASSLGRRSTEAFF	TGTGCCAGCAGTTTGGGGCGGCGCTCCACTGAAGCTTTCTTT
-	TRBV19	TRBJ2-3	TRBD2	CASKKVAGGTDTQYF	TGTGCCAGTAAAAAGGTAGCGGGGGGCACAGATACGCAGTATTTT
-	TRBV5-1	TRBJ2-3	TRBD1	CASSQGQGETDTQYF	TGCGCCAGCAGCCAGGGACAGGGGGAAACAGATACGCAGTATTTT
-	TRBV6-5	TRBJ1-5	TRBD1	CASSPGGNQPQHF	TGTGCCAGCAGTCCAGGGGGTAATCAGCCCCAGCATTTT
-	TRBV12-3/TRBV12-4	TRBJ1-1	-	CASRSTTGLTFF	TGTGCCAGCAGATCTACGACAGGACTGACTTTCTTT
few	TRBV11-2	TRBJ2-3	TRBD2	CASSSRGGSSTDTQYF	TGTGCCAGCAGCTCCCGGGGGGGCTCTAGCACAGATACGCAGTATTTT
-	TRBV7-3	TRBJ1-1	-	CASSLLPGGTEAFF	TGTGCCAGCAGCCTTCTCCCGGGGGGGACTGAAGCTTTCTTT
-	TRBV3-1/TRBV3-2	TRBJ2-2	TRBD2	CASSPPGLAGTGELFF	TGTGCCAGCAGCCCTCCGGGACTAGCGGGCACCGGGGAGCTGTTTTTT
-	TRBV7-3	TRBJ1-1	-	CASSARTTIQPTEAFF	TGTGCCAGCAGCGCCAGGACAACTATTCAACCGACTGAAGCTTTCTTT
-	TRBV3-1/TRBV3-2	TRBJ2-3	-	CASSRGAATQYF	TGTGCCAGCAGCCGAGGTGCAGCTACGCAGTATTTT
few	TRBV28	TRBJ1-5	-	CASSLLAGQPQHF	TGTGCCAGCAGTTTATTGGCAGGCCAGCCCCAGCATTTT
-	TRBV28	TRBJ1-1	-	CASILFQGMNTEAFF	TGTGCCAGCATTTTATTCCAGGGGATGAACACTGAAGCTTTCTTT
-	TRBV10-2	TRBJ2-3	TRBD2	CASSRGNGEGSILRTDTQYF	TGCGCCAGCAGTAGAGGGAATGGGGAGGGTTCCATCCTACGCACAGATACGCAGTATTTT
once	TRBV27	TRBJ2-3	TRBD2	CASSKRGGLTDTQYF	TGTGCCAGCAGTAAGCGGGGGGGCCTAACAGATACGCAGTATTTT
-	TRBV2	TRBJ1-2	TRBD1	CASYQGGGYGYTF	TGTGCCAGCTATCAGGGGGGAGGCTATGGCTACACCTTC
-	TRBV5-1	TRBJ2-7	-	CASSSDPTGASYEQYF	TGCGCCAGCAGCTCAGACCCGACAGGAGCCTCCTACGAGCAGTACTTC
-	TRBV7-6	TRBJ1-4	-	CASRNTWGQDGEKLFF	TGTGCCAGCCGCAATACATGGGGGCAGGATGGGGAAAAACTGTTTTTT
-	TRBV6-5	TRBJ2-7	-	CASSYSITGSPYEQYF	TGTGCCAGCAGTTACTCGATAACAGGGTCCCCCTACGAGCAGTACTTC
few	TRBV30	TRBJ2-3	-	CAWSVRRADTQYF	TGTGCCTGGAGTGTACGGAGAGCAGATACGCAGTATTTT